Listed below are T cell receptor beta chains from one sample, sequenced in a study of STAT5B mutations in CD4+ large granular lymphocyte leukemia. Libraries were prepared by immunoSEQ multiplex PCR; TCRdb keeps only in-frame clonotypes and omits some of them. The sample holds just over 40,000 clones, 81% seen once. The sequenced sample was CD4+ T cells from blood buffy coats. All receptors come from a human donor in good health. Both conserved end residues are part of each CDR3. The D gene is left open where the match is weak. Only some rows state a clone size, as once, few, many or a class for expanded clones.

.	15	TRBV7-2	TRBJ2-7	.	CASSLAGEGVYEQYF	TGTGCCAGCAGCTTAGCTGGGGAGGGGGTCTACGAGCAGTACTTC
TRBD1	15	TRBV7-7	TRBJ2-5	.	CASSTGQGVGETQYF	TGTGCCAGCAGCACCGGACAGGGGGTAGGAGAGACCCAGTACTTC
.	13	TRBV6-1	TRBJ1-1	.	CASSVRSNTEAFF	TGTGCCAGCAGTGTCCGATCGAACACTGAAGCTTTCTTT
.	15	TRBV5-1	TRBJ2-2	.	CASSLIRLNTGELFF	TGCGCCAGCAGCTTGATTAGGCTAAACACCGGGGAGCTGTTTTTT
.	14	TRBV19	TRBJ1-5	.	CASSMGAENQPQHF	TGTGCCAGTAGTATGGGTGCGGAGAATCAGCCCCAGCATTTT
.	14	TRBV27	TRBJ2-1	.	CASSSSGGGAEQFF	TGTGCCAGCAGTTCCTCTGGGGGCGGGGCTGAGCAGTTCTTC
TRBD2	19	TRBV5-1	TRBJ2-3	.	CASRRGEFRLAGGTDTQYF	TGCGCCAGCAGACGAGGAGAGTTCCGACTAGCGGGAGGCACAGATACGCAGTATTTT
TRBD2	17	TRBV7-3	TRBJ2-7	.	CASSLDWTSGKSGEQYF	TGTGCCAGCAGCTTAGACTGGACTAGCGGGAAGTCGGGCGAGCAGTACTTC
.	11	TRBV20-1	TRBJ2-7	.	CSARDTYEQYF	TGCAGTGCTAGGGACACCTACGAGCAGTACTTC
TRBD1	18	TRBV18	TRBJ2-6	.	CASSPPGTGGAGANVLTF	TGTGCCAGCTCACCACCGGGGACAGGGGGCGCTGGGGCCAACGTCCTGACTTTC
.	12	TRBV10-3	TRBJ1-1	medium-sized	CAIGQMNTEAFF	TGTGCCATCGGACAGATGAACACTGAAGCTTTCTTT
TRBD2	15	TRBV11-3	TRBJ2-7	.	CASSLVGTSGYEQYF	TGTGCCAGCAGCTTGGTAGGGACTAGCGGCTACGAGCAGTACTTC
.	15	TRBV19	TRBJ1-5	once	CASSTWGGLNQPQHF	TGTGCCAGTAGTACCTGGGGGGGCCTTAATCAGCCCCAGCATTTT
.	15	TRBV19	TRBJ1-5	.	CASSTGVSANQPQHF	TGTGCCAGTAGTACAGGGGTCTCCGCTAATCAGCCCCAGCATTTT
TRBD1	13	TRBV28	TRBJ1-5	.	CASTPQGNQPQHF	TGTGCCAGCACTCCACAGGGGAATCAGCCCCAGCATTTT
.	12	TRBV7-3	TRBJ1-6	.	CASSLYNSPLHF	TGTGCCAGCAGCTTATATAATTCACCCCTCCACTTT
TRBD2	16	TRBV19	TRBJ2-5	.	CASSLRGDGRGETQYF	TGTGCCAGTTCCCTCCGGGGGGACGGCCGAGGGGAGACCCAGTACTTC
TRBD1	14	TRBV5-1	TRBJ1-2	.	CASSSNQGGYGYTF	TGCGCCAGCAGCTCCAATCAGGGGGGCTATGGCTACACCTTC
.	12	TRBV14	TRBJ2-3	.	CASSQGTPTQYF	TGTGCCAGCAGCCAAGGAACCCCTACGCAGTATTTT
TRBD2	15	TRBV5-4	TRBJ2-5	.	CASSSTSGVQETQYF	TGTGCCAGCAGCTCGACTAGCGGGGTCCAAGAGACCCAGTACTTC
TRBD2	14	TRBV10-1	TRBJ2-1	once	CASRYVGGDNEQFF	TGCGCCAGCAGATATGTCGGGGGGGACAATGAGCAGTTCTTC
TRBD2	15	TRBV5-1	TRBJ2-1	.	CASSSGLAGIDEQFF	TGCGCCAGCAGCTCGGGACTAGCGGGGATAGATGAGCAGTTCTTC
.	15	TRBV9	TRBJ2-2	.	CASSVSPDPTGELFF	TGTGCCAGCAGCGTAAGCCCAGACCCCACCGGGGAGCTGTTTTTT
TRBD1	15	TRBV9	TRBJ2-2	.	CASSLRQGNTGELFF	TGTGCCAGCAGCCTTAGACAGGGAAACACCGGGGAGCTGTTTTTT
.	14	TRBV7-3	TRBJ2-2	.	CASSLGTGTGELFF	TGTGCCAGCAGCTTAGGGACTGGGACCGGGGAGCTGTTTTTT
TRBD2	15	TRBV7-2	TRBJ2-5	.	CASSTRTSDQETQYF	TGTGCCAGCAGCACACGGACTAGCGACCAAGAGACCCAGTACTTC
.	19	TRBV7-9	TRBJ1-3	.	CASSLWVLSEGISGNTIYF	TGTGCCAGCAGCTTATGGGTCCTCTCAGAGGGGATCTCTGGAAACACCATATATTTT
.	13	TRBV30	TRBJ1-3	.	CAWTAQPGNTIYF	TGTGCCTGGACGGCCCAACCTGGAAACACCATATATTTT
.	13	TRBV18	TRBJ2-1	.	CASSPLGTDHQFF	TGTGCCAGCTCACCCCTCGGGACTGACCACCAGTTCTTC
.	12	TRBV10-3	TRBJ2-1	.	CAISELGDEQFF	TGTGCCATCAGTGAACTGGGGGATGAGCAGTTCTTC
.	15	TRBV10-2	TRBJ1-6	.	CASSEARGSGSPLHF	TGCGCCAGCAGTGAGGCCAGGGGATCGGGTTCACCCCTCCACTTT
.	15	TRBV19	TRBJ1-5	once	CASSPRWDSNQPQHF	TGTGCCAGTAGTCCCCGATGGGATAGCAATCAGCCCCAGCATTTT
.	13	TRBV6-6	TRBJ2-1	once	CASSYRDNEEQFF	TGTGCCAGCAGTTACCGAGACAATGAAGAGCAGTTCTTC